This T cell receptor (beta chain) was obtained from a study of blood T cell repertoires in COVID-19. Study in general: Acute and convalescent COVID-19 specimens originated in the United States, Italy and Spain. T cells, B-cell-depleted T cells, or PBMCs supplied cDNA or gDNA.

V gave up 3 bases and J gave up 5 bases, with 10 bases separating them. This CDR3 spans 14 amino acids. Germline V gene sequence: CDR1 LNHDA, CDR2 SQIVND (reference sequence). Only in-frame clones appear in the TCRdb table, and some are missing; sequencing was by immunoSEQ multiplex PCR. The sample contains around 35,000 clones, roughly 86% of which appear only once. The clonotype comes from a human donor in a cohort sampled during active COVID-19. The chain has TRBV19 and TRBJ2-2, with D perhaps matching TRBD2 (6 bases). Sequenced sample: peripheral blood. For the CDR3, the DNA is TGTGCCAGTAGTATTGCGGGGTGGACCGGGGAGCTGTTTTTT. Amino acids: CASSIAGWTGELFF.